The 15 T cell receptor beta chains below were found in one sample sequenced in a study of shared clonotypes between healthy human individuals. The data were produced by immunoSEQ multiplex PCR, yet TCRdb's version contains in-frame clones alone and is incomplete. The sample has roughly 2.2 million clones; around 92% are singletons. Sequencing input: naive CD4+ T cells from PBMCs. Described subset: CD45RA+ positively selected. These receptors were collected from a man aged 18 to 30 in good health. Some clones in this sample may be carry-over from other donors' samples.

Here the CDR3 DNA reads TGTGCCAGCAGCTTATCAGGGTTATACACCGGGGAGCTGTTTTTT. Translating gives CASSLSGLYTGELFF. This chain connects TRBV7-3 to TRBJ2-2; D possibly corresponds to TRBD1 (5 bases). The length of the CDR3 is 15 residues. V was clipped by 2 bases and J by 3 bases, with 10 bases between them. CDR1 is SGHTA and CDR2 is FQGTGA in the germline V gene.

The gene calls are TRBV6-6 and TRBJ2-1; 9 nucleotides agree with TRBD2. The trim removed 0 bases at V and 5 bases at J, leaving 5 bases unmatched. Germline values: CDR1 MNHNY, CDR2 SVGAGI (reference sequence). The CDR3 length is 16 residues. CDR3: CASSYSSGSFNNEQFF. CDR3 nucleotides: TGTGCCAGCAGTTACTCTAGCGGGAGCTTCAACAATGAGCAGTTCTTC.

This chain joins TRBV28 and TRBJ1-2, with D maybe TRBD1 (5 bases). V lost 7 bases, J lost 4 bases, and 13 bases lay in between. The CDR3 loop spans 13 amino acids. Germline CDR1 MDHEN, CDR2 SYDVKM. The CDR3: CASTSGALYGYTF. CDR3 in DNA: TGTGCCAGCACCTCCGGGGCCCTCTATGGCTACACCTTC.

This sequence joins TRBV9 and TRBJ2-3; 8 nucleotides align to TRBD1. Germline V gene data show CDR1 as SGDLS and CDR2 as YYNGEE. V gave up 1 base and J gave up 7 bases; unmatched junction bases: 8. The CDR3 runs to 15 residues. CDR3 in amino acids: CASSVMQGADHTQYF. The CDR3 DNA reads as TGTGCCAGCAGCGTAATGCAGGGGGCGGATCATACGCAGTATTTT.

The chain carries TRBV15 and TRBJ2-1, with D unclear. V was pared by 0 bases and J by 0 bases, with 6 bases between. The CDR3 is made up of 15 amino acids. Germline V gene lookup returns CDR1 LNHNV and CDR2 YYDKDF (reference sequence). The CDR3 DNA sequence: TGTGCCACCAGCAGAGAAATACCCTCCTACAATGAGCAGTTCTTC. It codes for CATSREIPSYNEQFF.

The chain links TRBV21-1 to TRBJ1-5; the D call TRBD1 from the table was never checked on the DNA. TRBV21-1 has pseudogene status. The CDR3 extends over 14 amino acids. CDR3: CASKIDSLRQPQHF. The CDR3 DNA follows: TGTGCCAGCAAGATAGACAGTCTCCGTCAGCCCCAGCATTTT.

This clone appeared a single time. This chain uses TRBV30 with TRBJ1-4; a possible D gene is TRBD1 (6 bases). Between the trimmed V and J ends, which lost 3 bases and 5 bases, there was a span of 10 bases. Germline lookup yields CDR1 GTSNPN and CDR2 SVGIG (reference sequence). The CDR3 loop spans 13 amino acids. This CDR3 reads CAWSRGQNEKLFF. The CDR3 DNA reads as TGTGCCTGGAGCAGGGGTCAGAATGAAAAACTGTTTTTT.

The chain uses TRBV9 and TRBJ1-2; D unclear. This CDR3 contains 14 residues. Germline assignment: CDR1 SGDLS and CDR2 YYNGEE. Deletions cut 4 bases from V and 6 bases from J, with 16 bases between. The DNA of the CDR3 is TGTGCCAGCAGCATCTCCTCCAGGAGTAATGGCTACACCTTC. Protein: CASSISSRSNGYTF.

This clone was found a few times. Other DNA sequences in this specimen translate into the identical CDR3. The chain has TRBV28 and TRBJ1-2; D remains ambiguous. The germline V and J ends were trimmed by 1 base and 8 bases, with 11 bases remaining between them. This CDR3 is built from 13 residues. The germline gives CDR1 MDHEN, CDR2 SYDVKM. The chain's CDR3 is CASSLSGGNGYTF. In nucleotides, the CDR3 is TGTGCCAGCAGTTTATCAGGAGGGAACGGCTACACCTTC.

This sequence joins TRBV28 and TRBJ2-5; 11 nucleotides line up with TRBD1. The length of the CDR3 is 14 residues. The V gene end was trimmed by 6 bases and the J gene end by 7 bases; junction bases not matched to a gene: 7. Germline V gene lookup returns CDR1 MDHEN and CDR2 SYDVKM. This CDR3 reads CASRRRTGGWTQYF. Written as DNA, the CDR3 is TGTGCCAGCAGGCGGAGGACAGGGGGCTGGACCCAGTACTTC.

This chain connects TRBV6-1 to TRBJ2-7; tentatively, D is TRBD1 or TRBD2 (5 bases each). Trimming left V 2 bases short and J 0 bases short, with 11 bases between. The length of the CDR3 is 15 residues. Germline V gives CDR1 MNHNS, CDR2 SASEGT. For the CDR3, the DNA is TGTGCCAGCAGTGAATTGGGGGTCCCCTCCTACGAGCAGTACTTC. Translating it yields CASSELGVPSYEQYF.

This rearrangement joins TRBV5-4 to TRBJ2-4; TRBD2 matches 8 bases. V shed 3 bases and J 5 bases; nucleotides not matched to a gene: 7. Germline lookup yields CDR1 SGHNT and CDR2 YYREEE (reference sequence). The CDR3 length is 15 residues. CDR3 in DNA: TGTGCCAGCAGCTCCGGGACTAGGGGCCAAAACATTCAGTACTTC. This encodes CASSSGTRGQNIQYF. Drawing the rest from reference TRBV5-4 and TRBJ2-4, the complete variable domain is ETGVTQSPTHLIKTRGQQVTLRCSSQSGHNTVSWYQQALGQGPQFIFQYYREEENGRGNFPPRFSGLQFPNYSSELNVNALELDDSALYLCASSSGTRGQNIQYFGAGTRLSVL.

A note on this clone: An end of the junction differs from the germline gene, which may be a read error. The V gene is TRBV7-3, the J gene TRBJ2-3; 8 bases are shared with TRBD1. CDR3 length equals 15 residues. Germline V gene lookup returns CDR1 SGHTA and CDR2 FQGTGA. Here the CDR3 reads CASSLTGQVTDTQYF. CDR3 coding DNA: TGTGCCAGCAGCCTAACGGGACAGGTCACAGATACGCAGTATTTT.

Written as DNA, the CDR3 is TGTGCCAGCAGCTTAGTTGCCGGTGGCCACACCTACGAGCAGTACTTC. Translation: CASSLVAGGHTYEQYF. The chain joins TRBV7-8 to TRBJ2-7, with D unclear. V lost 1 base and J lost 2, with 15 bases in between. Germline values: CDR1 SGHVS, CDR2 FQNEAQ. The CDR3 consists of 16 residues.

The V and J genes are TRBV28 and TRBJ1-4, with D uncertain. V dropped 2 bases and J dropped 7 bases, with 11 bases sitting between them. The CDR3 has 14 residues. Germline V gene lookup returns CDR1 MDHEN and CDR2 SYDVKM. This chain's CDR3 is CASSLPPLGEKLFF. In nucleotides, the CDR3 is TGTGCCAGCAGTTTACCTCCCCTGGGTGAAAAACTGTTTTTT.